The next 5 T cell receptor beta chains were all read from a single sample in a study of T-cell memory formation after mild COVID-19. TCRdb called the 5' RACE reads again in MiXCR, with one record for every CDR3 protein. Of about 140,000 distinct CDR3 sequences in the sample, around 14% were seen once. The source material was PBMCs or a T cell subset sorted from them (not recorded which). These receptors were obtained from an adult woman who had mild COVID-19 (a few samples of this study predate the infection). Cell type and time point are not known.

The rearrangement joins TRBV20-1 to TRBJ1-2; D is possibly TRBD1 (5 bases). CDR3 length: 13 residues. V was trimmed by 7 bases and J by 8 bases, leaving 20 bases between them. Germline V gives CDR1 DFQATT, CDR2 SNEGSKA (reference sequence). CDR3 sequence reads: CSDAREGMRGYTF. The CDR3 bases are TGCAGTGATGCCCGCGAGGGGATGCGCGGCTACACCTTC.

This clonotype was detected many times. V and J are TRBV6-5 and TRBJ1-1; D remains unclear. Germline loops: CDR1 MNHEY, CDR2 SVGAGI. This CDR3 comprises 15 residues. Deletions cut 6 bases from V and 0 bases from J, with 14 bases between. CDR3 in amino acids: CASSSNGFLNTEAFF. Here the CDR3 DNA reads TGTGCCAGCAGCTCCAACGGGTTCCTGAACACTGAAGCTTTCTTT.

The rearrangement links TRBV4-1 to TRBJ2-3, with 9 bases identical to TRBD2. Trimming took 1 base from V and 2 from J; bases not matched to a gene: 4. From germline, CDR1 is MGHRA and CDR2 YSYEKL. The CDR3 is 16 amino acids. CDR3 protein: CASSQASGGHTDTQYF. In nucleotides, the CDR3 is TGCGCCAGCAGCCAAGCGAGCGGGGGGCACACAGATACGCAGTATTTT.

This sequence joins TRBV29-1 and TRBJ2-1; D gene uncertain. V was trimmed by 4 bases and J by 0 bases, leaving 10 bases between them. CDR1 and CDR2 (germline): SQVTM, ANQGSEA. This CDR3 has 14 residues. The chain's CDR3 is CSVGTRSSYNEQFF. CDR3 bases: TGCAGCGTTGGCACGAGGAGCTCCTACAATGAGCAGTTCTTC.

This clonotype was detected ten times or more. The CDR3: CASSSPLILAGGQLNTGELFF. In DNA, the CDR3 is TGTGCCAGCAGTTCCCCCCTAATATTAGCGGGGGGCCAACTGAACACCGGGGAGCTGTTTTTT. The chain has TRBV12-3 or TRBV12-4 and TRBJ2-2, with 10 bases identical to TRBD2. The CDR3 is 21 amino acids. With 4 bases clipped from V and 1 base from J, the junction kept 18 bases outside the gene matches.